These 12 T cell receptor beta chains came from one sample sequenced in a study of blood T cells in healthy people across ages. Then a second PCR, running roughly 7 to 11 cycles, was carried out with a sample-barcoded 5' primer and a J-beta primer mix. One entry per CDR3 protein results from TCRdb running MiXCR on the 5' RACE reads. The sample comprises hundreds of thousands of distinct CDR3 sequences, around 50% of which are singletons, and roughly 14% rests with the top ten. Sequencing input: blood. These TCRs come from a woman older than 75 in good health.

This clonotype was recorded a few times. The genes are TRBV28 and TRBJ1-5; perhaps TRBD1 as D (5 bases). Germline values: CDR1 MDHEN, CDR2 SYDVKM. The CDR3 sequence is 16 residues long. With 4 bases removed from V and 6 bases from J, the gap between germline ends came to 19 bases. The CDR3 bases are TGTGCCAGCAGTTCCCCCCCGGGGGGAGGGAGTCAGCCCCAGCATTTT. Protein product: CASSSPPGGGSQPQHF.

This clonotype showed up many times. Here the CDR3 DNA reads TGCAGCGTTGGGACAGGGATGAATAGTCAGCCCCAGCATTTT. Translating gives CSVGTGMNSQPQHF. V is TRBV29-1 and J is TRBJ1-5; 8 bases are shared with TRBD1. V gave up 4 bases and J gave up 6 bases; unmatched junction bases: 8. This CDR3 has 14 amino acids. CDR1 and CDR2 (germline): SQVTM, ANQGSEA.

This clonotype was counted once. This chain uses TRBV7-9 with TRBJ1-1; D not certain. The CDR3 is made up of 14 amino acids. V was shortened by 5 bases and J by 4 bases, with 14 bases between the two germline ends. Germline V gene sequence: CDR1 SEHNR, CDR2 FQNEAQ (reference sequence). The CDR3 spells CASSRTLGGTEAFF. As DNA, the CDR3 is TGTGCCAGCAGCCGAACCCTGGGTGGCACTGAAGCTTTCTTT.

The chain couples TRBV29-1 to TRBJ2-1, with 8 bases matching TRBD1. CDR1 is SQVTM, CDR2 ANQGSEA, per germline. The J segment lost 4 bases and the V segment lost 0 bases, leaving 2 bases of the junction unmatched. CDR3 length equals 14 residues. The CDR3 bases are TGCAGCGTTGAAGATGGACAGGGATACAATGAGCAGTTCTTC. Its protein product is CSVEDGQGYNEQFF.

This clonotype has ten or more counts. The CDR3 is CSVDHGQGGEQYF. The CDR3 DNA is TGCAGCGTTGATCACGGACAGGGGGGTGAGCAGTACTTC. The chain links TRBV29-1 to TRBJ2-4, with 10 nucleotides matching TRBD1. V trimming: 3 bases; J trimming: 13 bases; junction bases outside the gene matches: 9. This CDR3 has 13 residues. The germline V gene has CDR1 SQVTM and CDR2 ANQGSEA.

To note about this clonotype: The junction shows a germline mismatch at one end, possibly a read error. The gene calls are TRBV20-1 and TRBJ2-3; possible D gene TRBD1, 6 bases. The CDR3 spans 14 residues. Germline assignment: CDR1 DFQATT and CDR2 SNEGSKA (reference sequence). The CDR3, as DNA: TGCAGTGCTAAGACAGGAGGAGCTACAGAGACGCAGTATTTT. Translated: CSAKTGGATETQYF.

The chain employs TRBV7-2 and TRBJ2-7; D uncertain. The J call may be wrong; the DNA end is better matched by TRBJ2-5. CDR3 length equals 13 residues. In germline, CDR1 is SGHTA, CDR2 FQGNSA. The CDR3 DNA reads as TGTGCCAGCAGCTTAGAGAGCTGGGAGACCCAGTACTTC. As protein: CASSLESWETQYF.

At least ten counts were recorded for this clonotype. The rearrangement uses TRBV6-5 and TRBJ1-4; 10 bases agree with TRBD1. Germline assignment: CDR1 MNHEY and CDR2 SVGAGI. CDR3 length: 15 residues. Trimming removed 6 bases from V and 6 bases from J; junction bases left unmatched: 7. CDR3 DNA sequence: TGTGCCAGCAGCGCACCCGGGACAGGGGATGAAAAACTGTTTTTT. Amino acids: CASSAPGTGDEKLFF.

Ten or more counts support this clonotype. The V and J genes are TRBV15 and TRBJ2-1; D possibly corresponds to TRBD1 (7 bases). The CDR3 has 15 amino acids. Trimming left V 4 bases short and J 4 bases short, with 14 bases between. Germline V gene data show CDR1 as LNHNV and CDR2 as YYDKDF (reference sequence). CDR3 sequence: CATSIAGGKYNEQFF. CDR3 nucleotide sequence: TGTGCCACCAGCATTGCAGGGGGGAAGTACAATGAGCAGTTCTTC.

V and J are TRBV7-9 and TRBJ1-2; D ambiguous. This CDR3 spans 13 amino acids. With 5 bases removed from V and 8 bases from J, the gap between germline ends came to 15 bases. Germline CDR1 is SEHNR and CDR2 is FQNEAQ (reference sequence). CDR3 in amino acids: CASSPGSFEGYTF. The CDR3 DNA is TGTGCCAGCAGCCCCGGAAGCTTTGAGGGCTACACCTTC.

V and J are TRBV28 and TRBJ2-6; TRBD1 might be the D (5 bases). The V and J ends lost 7 bases and 2 bases respectively, with 9 bases between them. The CDR3 has 14 amino acids. Germline V lookup: CDR1 MDHEN, CDR2 SYDVKM. CDR3 amino acids: CASTGSPGANVLTF. The CDR3 nucleotides are TGTGCCAGCACAGGGTCGCCTGGGGCCAACGTCCTGACTTTC.

This chain connects TRBV9 to TRBJ2-1; D possibly corresponds to TRBD2 (5 bases). Germline V gene data show CDR1 as SGDLS and CDR2 as YYNGEE. CDR3 size: 12 residues. Trimming shortened V by 7 bases and J by 8 bases, and 13 bases separated the two germline ends. CDR3 coding DNA: TGTGCCAGCGAGGGTCCCGTGGATGAGCAGTTCTTC. It codes for CASEGPVDEQFF.